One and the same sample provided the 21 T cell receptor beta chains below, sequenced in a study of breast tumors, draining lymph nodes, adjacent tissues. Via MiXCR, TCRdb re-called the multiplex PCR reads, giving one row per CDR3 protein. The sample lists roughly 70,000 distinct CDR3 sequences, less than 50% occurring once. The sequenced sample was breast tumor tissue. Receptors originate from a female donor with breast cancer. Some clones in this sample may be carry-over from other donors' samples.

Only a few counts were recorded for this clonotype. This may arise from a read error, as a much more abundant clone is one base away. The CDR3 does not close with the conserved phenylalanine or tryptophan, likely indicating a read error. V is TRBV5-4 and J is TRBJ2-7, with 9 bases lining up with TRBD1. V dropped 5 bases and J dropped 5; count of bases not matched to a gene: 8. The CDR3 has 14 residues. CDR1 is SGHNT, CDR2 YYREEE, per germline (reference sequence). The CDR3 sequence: CASRRTGGGHEQYL. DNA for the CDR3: TGTGCCAGCAGACGTACAGGGGGCGGCCACGAGCAGTACCTC.

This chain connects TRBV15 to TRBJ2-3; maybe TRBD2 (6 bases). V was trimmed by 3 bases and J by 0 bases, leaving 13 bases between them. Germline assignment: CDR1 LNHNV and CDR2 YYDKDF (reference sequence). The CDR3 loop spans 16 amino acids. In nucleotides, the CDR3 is TGTGCCACCAGCAGGTTAGCGGAGACTAGCACAGATACGCAGTATTTT. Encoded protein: CATSRLAETSTDTQYF. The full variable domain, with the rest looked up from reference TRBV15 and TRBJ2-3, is DAMVIQNPRYQVTQFGKPVTLSCSQTLNHNVMYWYQQKSSQAPKLLFHYYDKDFNNEADTPDNFQSRRPNTSFCFLDIRSPGLGDTAMYLCATSRLAETSTDTQYFGPGTRLTVL.

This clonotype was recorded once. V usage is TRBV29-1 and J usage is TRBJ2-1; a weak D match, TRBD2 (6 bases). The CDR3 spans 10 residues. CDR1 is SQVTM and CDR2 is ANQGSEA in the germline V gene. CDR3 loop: CSTGGNEQFF. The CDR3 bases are TGCTCCACCGGGGGCAATGAGCAGTTCTTC.

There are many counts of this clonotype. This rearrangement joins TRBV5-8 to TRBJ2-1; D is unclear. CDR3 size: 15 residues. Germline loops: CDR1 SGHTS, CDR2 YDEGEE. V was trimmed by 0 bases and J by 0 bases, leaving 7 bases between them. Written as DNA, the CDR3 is TGTGCCAGCAGCTTGGACGGAAGCTCCTACAATGAGCAGTTCTTC. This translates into CASSLDGSSYNEQFF.

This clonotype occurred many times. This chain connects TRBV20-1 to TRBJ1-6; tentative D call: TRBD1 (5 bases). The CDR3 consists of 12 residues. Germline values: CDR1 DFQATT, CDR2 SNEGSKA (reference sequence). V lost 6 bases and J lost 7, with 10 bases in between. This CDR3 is CSAGPKNSPLHF. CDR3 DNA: TGCAGTGCGGGACCGAAAAATTCACCCCTCCACTTT.

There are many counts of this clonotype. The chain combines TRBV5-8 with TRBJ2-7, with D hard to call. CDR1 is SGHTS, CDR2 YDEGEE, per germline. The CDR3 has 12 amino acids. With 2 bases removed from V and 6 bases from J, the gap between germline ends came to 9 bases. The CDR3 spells CASSLPRGEQYF. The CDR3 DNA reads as TGTGCCAGCAGCTTACCTAGAGGCGAGCAGTACTTC. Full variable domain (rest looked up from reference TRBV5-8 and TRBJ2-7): EAGVTQSPTHLIKTRGQQATLRCSPISGHTSVYWYQQALGLGLQFLLWYDEGEERNRGNFPPRFSGRQFPNYSSELNVNALELEDSALYLCASSLPRGEQYFGPGTRLTVT.

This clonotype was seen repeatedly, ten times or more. DNA for the CDR3: TGCAGTGCCGTAGGCGGGAGGTTGAAAGGGGAGCTGTTTTTT. Encoded protein: CSAVGGRLKGELFF. This chain joins TRBV20-1 and TRBJ2-2; 8 nucleotides line up with TRBD2. Germline V lookup: CDR1 DFQATT, CDR2 SNEGSKA (reference sequence). The CDR3 loop spans 14 amino acids. The trim removed 6 bases at V and 8 bases at J, leaving 11 bases unmatched.

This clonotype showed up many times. CDR3 bases: TGCAGTGCTAGTCGGGGGGGCAGGGAACCATCCTATGGCTACACCTTC. This gives the protein CSASRGGREPSYGYTF. The V and J genes are TRBV20-1 and TRBJ1-2; maybe TRBD1 (6 bases). CDR3 length equals 16 residues. Germline V CDR1 and CDR2: DFQATT, SNEGSKA (reference sequence). V was trimmed by 3 bases and J by 4 bases, leaving 21 bases between them.

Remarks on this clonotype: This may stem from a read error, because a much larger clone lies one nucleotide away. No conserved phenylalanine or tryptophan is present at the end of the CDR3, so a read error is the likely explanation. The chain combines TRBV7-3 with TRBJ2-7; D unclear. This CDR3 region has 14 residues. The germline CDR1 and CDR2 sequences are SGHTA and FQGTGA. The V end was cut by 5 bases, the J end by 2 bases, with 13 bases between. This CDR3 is CASSPEGNTYEQYL. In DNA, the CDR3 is TGTGCCAGCAGCCCGGAAGGAAATACCTACGAGCAGTACCTC.

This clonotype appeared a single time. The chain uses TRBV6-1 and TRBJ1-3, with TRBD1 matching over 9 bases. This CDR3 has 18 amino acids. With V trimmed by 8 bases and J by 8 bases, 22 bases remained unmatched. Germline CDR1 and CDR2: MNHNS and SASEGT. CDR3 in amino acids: CASGLLRDRDHYGYTIYF. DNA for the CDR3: TGTGCCAGCGGGTTACTCCGGGACAGGGATCACTATGGCTACACCATATATTTT.

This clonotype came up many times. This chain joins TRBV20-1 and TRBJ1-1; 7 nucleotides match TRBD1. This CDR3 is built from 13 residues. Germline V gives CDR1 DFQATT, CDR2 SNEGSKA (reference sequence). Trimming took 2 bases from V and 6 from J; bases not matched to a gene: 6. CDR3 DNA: TGCAGTGCTAGACGGGACAGATTCTCTGAAGCTTTCTTT. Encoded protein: CSARRDRFSEAFF.

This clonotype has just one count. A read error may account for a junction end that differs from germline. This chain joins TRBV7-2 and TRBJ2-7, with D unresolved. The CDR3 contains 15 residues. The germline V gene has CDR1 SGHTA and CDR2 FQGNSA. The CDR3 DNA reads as TGTGCCAGCAGCTTAGCACCGGGCCTAGGCTACGAGCAGCACTTC. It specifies CASSLAPGLGYEQHF.

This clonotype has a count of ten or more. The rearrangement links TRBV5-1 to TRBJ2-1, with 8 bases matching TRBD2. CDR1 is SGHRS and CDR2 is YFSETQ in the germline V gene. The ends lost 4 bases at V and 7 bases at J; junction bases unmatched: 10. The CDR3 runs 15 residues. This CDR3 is CASSREGGAANEQFF. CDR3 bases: TGCGCCAGCAGCCGGGAGGGGGGGGCCGCTAATGAGCAGTTCTTC.

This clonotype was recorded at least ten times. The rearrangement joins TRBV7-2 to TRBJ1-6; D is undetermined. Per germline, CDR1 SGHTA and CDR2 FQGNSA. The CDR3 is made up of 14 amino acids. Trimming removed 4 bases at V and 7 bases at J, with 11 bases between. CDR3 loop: CASSSGLLNSPLHF. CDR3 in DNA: TGTGCCAGCAGCTCGGGCCTTCTGAATTCACCCCTCCACTTT. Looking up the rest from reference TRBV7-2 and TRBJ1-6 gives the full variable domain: GAGVSQSPSNKVTEKGKDVELRCDPISGHTALYWYRQSLGQGLEFLIYFQGNSAPDKSGLPSDRFSAERTGGSVSTLTIQRTQQEDSAVYLCASSSGLLNSPLHFGNGTRLTVT.

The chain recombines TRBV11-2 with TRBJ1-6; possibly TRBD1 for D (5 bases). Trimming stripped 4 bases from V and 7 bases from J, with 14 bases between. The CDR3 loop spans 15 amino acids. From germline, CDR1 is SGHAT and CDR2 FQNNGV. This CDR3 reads CASSSPGRANSPLHF. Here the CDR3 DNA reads TGTGCCAGCAGCTCCCCGGGACGGGCGAATTCACCCCTCCACTTT.

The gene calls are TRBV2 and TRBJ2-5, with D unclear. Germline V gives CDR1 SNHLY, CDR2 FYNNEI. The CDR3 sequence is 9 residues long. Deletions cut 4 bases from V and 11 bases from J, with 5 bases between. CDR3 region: CASSGGQYF. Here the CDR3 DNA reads TGTGCCAGCAGTGGGGGACAGTACTTC.

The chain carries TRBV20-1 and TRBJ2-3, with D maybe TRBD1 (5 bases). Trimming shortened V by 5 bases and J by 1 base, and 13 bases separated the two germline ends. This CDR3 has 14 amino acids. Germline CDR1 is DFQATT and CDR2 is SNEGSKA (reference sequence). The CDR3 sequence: CSAGASGGTDTQYF. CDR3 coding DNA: TGCAGTGCTGGGGCTAGTGGTGGCACAGATACGCAGTATTTT.

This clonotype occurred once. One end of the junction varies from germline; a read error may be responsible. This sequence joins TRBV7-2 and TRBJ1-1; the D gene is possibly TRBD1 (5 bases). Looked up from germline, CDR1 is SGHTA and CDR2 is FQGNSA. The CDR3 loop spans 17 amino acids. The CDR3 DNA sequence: TGTGCCAGCAGCTCTCCCGGGGCCTCAGGGAGGGTCACTAAAGCTTTCTTT. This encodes CASSSPGASGRVTKAFF.

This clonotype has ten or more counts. CDR3 loop: CASSLRTGHFNEQYF. The CDR3 DNA sequence: TGTGCCAGCAGCTTAAGGACAGGGCATTTTAACGAGCAGTACTTC. V and J are TRBV11-2 and TRBJ2-7, with 8 nucleotides matching TRBD1. This CDR3 contains 15 residues. Germline CDR1 SGHAT, CDR2 FQNNGV. Unmatched junction bases numbered 8, after V lost 2 bases and J lost 5 bases.

The CDR3 loop is CASSYYSAGGSSGANVLTF. The CDR3 DNA sequence: TGTGCCAGCAGTTACTACTCAGCAGGGGGGAGCTCTGGGGCCAACGTCCTGACTTTC. The chain is built from TRBV12-3 or TRBV12-4 and TRBJ2-6, with D perhaps matching TRBD1 (7 bases). The CDR3 runs 19 residues. V was shortened by 4 bases and J by 0 bases, with 19 bases between the two germline ends.

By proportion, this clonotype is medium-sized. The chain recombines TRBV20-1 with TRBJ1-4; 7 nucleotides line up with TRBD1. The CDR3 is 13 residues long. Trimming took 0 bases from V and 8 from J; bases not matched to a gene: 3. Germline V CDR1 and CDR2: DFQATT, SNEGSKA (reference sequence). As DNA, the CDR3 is TGCAGTGCTAGAGAGACAGGGATCGAAAAACTGTTTTTT. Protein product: CSARETGIEKLFF.